One T cell receptor (beta chain) is described in this entry. V was trimmed by 5 bases and J by 1 base, leaving 14 bases between them. Germline V gene data show CDR1 as SGHTA and CDR2 as FQGNSA. The length of the CDR3 is 16 residues. As processed by the authors: It was from reference gene primer amplification that nucleated cell counts were estimated. Repertoires were generated with immunoSEQ multiplex PCR, while TCRdb's copy carries only in-frame clones and drops some. The V and J calls and clone size are taken from that table; D and trimming were inferred from the DNA. Here the sample spans under 150,000 clones, 80% being singletons. This sample is drawn from a study of blood T cell repertoires in COVID-19. About the study: Sample material is recorded as cDNA or gDNA derived from T cells, B-cell-depleted T cells, or PBMCs.

The TCR sequence derives from a woman aged 45-65 years with acute or convalescent COVID-19. This sequence joins TRBV7-2 and TRBJ1-4, with D maybe TRBD1 (5 bases). Sequenced input: peripheral blood. The CDR3 nucleotides are TGTGCCAGCAGCCCCCAGGGAAGTGGAACTAATGAAAAACTGTTTTTT. Its translation is CASSPQGSGTNEKLFF.